This T cell receptor (beta chain) was sequenced during a study of T cell repertoires in cytomegalovirus infection. Study background: It can be stated that public TCR beta signatures indicated CMV infection as well as a matching HLA type.

Of note for this clonotype: No antigen is known for it.

One entry per CDR3 protein results from TCRdb running MiXCR on the reads. The table records about 110,000 distinct CDR3 sequences, under 50% of them present only once. The origin of this receptor is a human donor in good health (CMV status not recorded). Some clones in this sample may be carry-over from other donors' samples. Sequencing used CD8+ T cells from cultured PBMCs, obtained from culture after CMV antigen stimulation.

This chain's CDR3 is CASSQDPFSYEQYF. DNA of the CDR3: TGTGCCAGCAGCCAAGACCCTTTTAGCTACGAGCAGTACTTC. The chain links TRBV4-2 to TRBJ2-7; D remains ambiguous. V lost 0 bases and J 3 bases, leaving 9 bases between the germline ends. Per germline, CDR1 LGHNA and CDR2 YNFKEQ. The CDR3 contains 14 residues.